This is a list of T cell receptor beta chains from one sample in a study of shared clonotypes between healthy human individuals. The assay was immunoSEQ multiplex PCR, and TCRdb's table has in-frame clones only and misses some. The sample lists 330,000 or so clones, around 79% seen once, with less than 11% in the top ten. Sequencing was done on a sample of memory CD4+ T cells sorted from blood. These receptors were collected from a young man in good health. Both conserved end residues are part of each CDR3. Each record gives: V gene, clone size, J gene, D gene, CDR3 DNA, CDR3 protein. The D gene is left open where the match is weak. Expanded clones get a size class; other rows say once, few or many, or leave the size out.

V: TRBV10-1
size: -
J: TRBJ2-1
D: -
DNA: TGCGCCAGCAGTGAAGTCAGCGGCTCCTACAATGAGCAGTTCTTC
CDR3: CASSEVSGSYNEQFF

V: TRBV19
size: -
J: TRBJ2-3
D: -
DNA: TGTGCCAGTAGACCCACCCTGGGGATGCCCGAGTTAGAACCAGATACGCAGTATTTT
CDR3: CASRPTLGMPELEPDTQYF

V: TRBV10-2
size: -
J: TRBJ1-4
D: -
DNA: TGCGCCAGCAGTACCGGCCTCGGAGGAGAAAAACTGTTTTTT
CDR3: CASSTGLGGEKLFF

V: TRBV7-2
size: -
J: TRBJ1-2
D: TRBD1
DNA: TGTGCCAGCAGCTCGCGTACAGGGGGCTACTATGGCTACACCTTC
CDR3: CASSSRTGGYYGYTF

V: TRBV30
size: -
J: TRBJ1-5
D: TRBD1
DNA: TGTGCCTGGAGTCTATACAGGGGTTCATCGAGGGATCAGCCCCAGCATTTT
CDR3: CAWSLYRGSSRDQPQHF

V: TRBV11-2
size: once
J: TRBJ1-2
D: TRBD1
DNA: TGTGCCAGCAGCTTATCGGACAGGGGAGGCTACACCTTC
CDR3: CASSLSDRGGYTF

V: TRBV18
size: -
J: TRBJ1-1
D: TRBD1
DNA: TGTGCCAGCTCGCTTACAGGGGAAGGCACTGAAGCTTTCTTT
CDR3: CASSLTGEGTEAFF

V: TRBV6-6
size: -
J: TRBJ2-7
D: -
DNA: TGTGCCAGCAGTTACGGACACTACGAGCAGTACTTC
CDR3: CASSYGHYEQYF

V: TRBV2
size: -
J: TRBJ2-5
D: TRBD1
DNA: TGTGCCAGCGTCCGGGACAGGAATCAAGAGACCCAGTACTTC
CDR3: CASVRDRNQETQYF

V: TRBV5-1
size: -
J: TRBJ2-2
D: -
DNA: TGCGCCAGCAGCTTGGTTGGGCACACCGGGGAGCTGTTTTTT
CDR3: CASSLVGHTGELFF

V: TRBV2
size: -
J: TRBJ1-5
D: -
DNA: TGTGCCAGCAGTGAATCTGGGACCGGTCAGCCCCAGCATTTT
CDR3: CASSESGTGQPQHF

V: TRBV18
size: -
J: TRBJ2-1
D: -
DNA: TGTGCCAGCTCACCACGGGGGGCATCTTCTACGAATGAGCAGTTCTTC
CDR3: CASSPRGASSTNEQFF

V: TRBV9
size: -
J: TRBJ2-4
D: TRBD2
DNA: TGTGCCAGCAGCCCCCTAGCGGGAGGAGCGCTAGCCAAAAACATTCAGTACTTC
CDR3: CASSPLAGGALAKNIQYF

V: TRBV5-6
size: -
J: TRBJ2-5
D: -
DNA: TGTGCCAGCAGCTCCGTAAAGGGGGATCAAGAGACCCAGTACTTC
CDR3: CASSSVKGDQETQYF

V: TRBV2
size: many
J: TRBJ1-1
D: -
DNA: TGTGCCAGCAGGGCGGGACAAAGTGGAACTGAAGCTTTCTTT
CDR3: CASRAGQSGTEAFF

V: TRBV7-3
size: -
J: TRBJ2-3
D: -
DNA: TGTGCCAGCAGCTTAGGTGGGGATGATACGCAGTATTTT
CDR3: CASSLGGDDTQYF

V: TRBV27
size: many
J: TRBJ2-7
D: TRBD2
DNA: TGTGCCAGCAGGCCTAGCGGGAGCCCCTACGAGCAGTACTTC
CDR3: CASRPSGSPYEQYF

V: TRBV19
size: few
J: TRBJ1-1
D: -
DNA: TGTGCCAGTAGTATACAGGGAGGGATCACTGAAGCTTTCTTT
CDR3: CASSIQGGITEAFF

V: TRBV10-3
size: -
J: TRBJ2-7
D: -
DNA: TGTGCCATCAGTGCTGGCACAACCTACGAGCAGTACTTC
CDR3: CAISAGTTYEQYF

V: TRBV5-1
size: few
J: TRBJ2-1
D: TRBD2
DNA: TGCGCCAGCAGGACTAGCGGAAACAATGAGCAGTTCTTC
CDR3: CASRTSGNNEQFF

V: TRBV7-2
size: -
J: TRBJ2-1
D: -
DNA: TGTGCCAGCAGCTCGATGGATAGCTCCTACAATGAGCAGTTCTTC
CDR3: CASSSMDSSYNEQFF

V: TRBV2
size: -
J: TRBJ1-2
D: -
DNA: TGTGCCAGCAGTGAGCCAGGGGCTAACCGCTATGGCTACACCTTC
CDR3: CASSEPGANRYGYTF

V: TRBV30
size: -
J: TRBJ1-5
D: -
DNA: TGTGCCTGGAGTGTAAGCGGCCTATCAGGGTCCCAGCATTTT
CDR3: CAWSVSGLSGSQHF

V: TRBV5-1
size: -
J: TRBJ2-1
D: -
DNA: TGCGCCAGCAGCTTACAGGGTAATAGTAATGAGCAGTTCTTC
CDR3: CASSLQGNSNEQFF

V: TRBV5-8
size: -
J: TRBJ2-3
D: -
DNA: TGTGCCGATCCCTCTAGCCCCACAGATACGCAGTATTTT
CDR3: CADPSSPTDTQYF

V: TRBV7-9
size: -
J: TRBJ1-4
D: -
DNA: TGTGCCAGCAGCTTACGAGCAAGTGCAACTAATGAAAAACTGTTTTTT
CDR3: CASSLRASATNEKLFF

V: TRBV11-2
size: few
J: TRBJ2-5
D: -
DNA: TGTGCCAGCAGCTTGCGGGGGCGGGAGACCCAGTACTTC
CDR3: CASSLRGRETQYF

V: TRBV11-3
size: few
J: TRBJ2-7
D: -
DNA: TGTGCCAGCAGCCAAGGACAGTCCTCCTACGAGCAGTACTTC
CDR3: CASSQGQSSYEQYF

V: TRBV2
size: once
J: TRBJ1-1
D: TRBD1
DNA: TGTGCCAGCTCGACAGGGGTGAACACTGAAGCTTTCTTT
CDR3: CASSTGVNTEAFF

V: TRBV5-4
size: -
J: TRBJ2-1
D: TRBD2
DNA: TGTGCCAGCAGTCTGGGACTAGCGGGATGGGGCTCTTACAATGAGCAGTTCTTC
CDR3: CASSLGLAGWGSYNEQFF

V: TRBV30
size: -
J: TRBJ1-4
D: -
DNA: TGTGCCTGGAACCGACGGGGGCGCGGTATACAGACTAATGAAAAACTGTTTTTT
CDR3: CAWNRRGRGIQTNEKLFF

V: TRBV5-4
size: -
J: TRBJ2-7
D: TRBD1
DNA: TGTGCCAGCAGCCTGCCGGGACAGGGCGCCCACGAGCAGTACTTC
CDR3: CASSLPGQGAHEQYF

V: TRBV20-1
size: few
J: TRBJ2-7
D: -
DNA: TGCAGTGCTAGGATCGGACCTTCGCAGTACTTC
CDR3: CSARIGPSQYF